Following are 32 T cell receptor beta chains from one sample sequenced in a study of blood T cell repertoires in COVID-19. TCRdb keeps only in-frame clones here, not all; method: immunoSEQ multiplex PCR. The data contain around 140,000 clones, roughly 90% of them seen just once; the ten biggest clones take up 1.5% to 2%. The specimen sequenced was peripheral blood. All receptors come from a human donor in a cohort sampled during active COVID-19.

The chain combines TRBV5-6 with TRBJ1-5; D is unresolved. The CDR3 is made up of 14 amino acids. V gave up 0 bases and J gave up 5 bases, with 9 bases separating them. Germline CDR1 and CDR2: SGHDT and YYEEEE. The CDR3 region is CASSLGRRDQPQHF. CDR3 bases: TGTGCCAGCAGCTTGGGCCGTCGGGATCAGCCCCAGCATTTT.

The rearrangement links TRBV7-3 to TRBJ1-2, with D maybe TRBD1 (6 bases). Germline CDR1 reads SGHTA; CDR2 reads FQGTGA. Trimming took 5 bases from V and 2 from J, leaving 12 bases between them. There are 14 residues in the CDR3. CDR3 in amino acids: CASSPQGDNYGYTF. For the CDR3, the DNA is TGTGCCAGCAGCCCACAGGGAGACAACTATGGCTACACCTTC.

This chain uses TRBV7-3 with TRBJ2-7; 11 bases match TRBD2. Per germline, CDR1 SGHTA and CDR2 FQGTGA. After removal of 2 bases from V and 2 bases from J, the junction contained 5 bases not matched to a gene. The CDR3 is made up of 16 amino acids. The CDR3 DNA sequence: TGTGCCAGCAGCTTAGGGCTAGCGGGGGGTCCCTACGAGCAGTACTTC. Residues: CASSLGLAGGPYEQYF.

The CDR3 nucleotides are TGTGCCAGCAGCCGGGACAGGTTATCCTACGAGCAGTACTTC. Translating it yields CASSRDRLSYEQYF. The V call is TRBV7-2, the J call TRBJ2-7, with 8 bases matching TRBD1. The CDR3 spans 14 residues. The germline V gene has CDR1 SGHTA and CDR2 FQGNSA. Trimming took 5 bases from V and 1 from J; bases not matched to a gene: 4.

The V and J genes are TRBV11-2 and TRBJ2-3; 8 bases fit TRBD1. J was trimmed by 2 bases and V by 3 bases; bases with no gene match: 13. This CDR3 spans 18 amino acids. Per the germline V gene, CDR1 is SGHAT and CDR2 is FQNNGV. The CDR3 DNA is TGTGCCAGCAGCTTCTTTAGCGCAGGACAGGGCTACACAGATACGCAGTATTTT. Protein product: CASSFFSAGQGYTDTQYF.

Points on this clone: One junction end disagrees with the germline gene, perhaps due to a read error. This chain connects TRBV27 to TRBJ2-3, with D perhaps matching TRBD2 (7 bases). CDR3 length equals 11 residues. From germline, CDR1 is MNHEY and CDR2 SMNVEV (reference sequence). CDR3 nucleotides: TGTGCCAGCATTGGGCGGGGGCCGCGGACCTTT. Its translation is CASIGRGPRTF.

V is TRBV18 and J is TRBJ1-5; 7 bases fit TRBD1. The ends lost 6 bases at V and 2 bases at J; junction bases unmatched: 7. The germline CDR1 and CDR2 sequences are KGHSH and LQKENI. This CDR3 contains 15 residues. The CDR3 nucleotides read TGTGCCAGCTCCCCTGACAGGGCCGGCAATCAGCCCCAGCATTTT. This codes for CASSPDRAGNQPQHF. Full variable domain (remainder filled in from reference TRBV18 and TRBJ1-5): NAGVMQNPRHLVRRRGQEARLRCSPMKGHSHVYWYRQLPEEGLKFMVYLQKENIIDESGMPKERFSAEFPKEGPSILRIQQVVRGDSAAYFCASSPDRAGNQPQHFGDGTRLSIL.

This sequence joins TRBV7-9 and TRBJ1-6, with TRBD1 as a possible D gene (5 bases). The CDR3 runs 13 residues. Trimming removed 1 base from V and 10 bases from J, with 8 bases in between. Germline CDR1 and CDR2: SEHNR and FQNEAQ (reference sequence). The chain's CDR3 is CASSLVQGSPLHF. The DNA for the CDR3 is TGTGCCAGCAGCTTAGTGCAGGGATCACCCCTCCACTTT.

Note on this clone: Its ends do not fully match the called genes, so a read error is possible. The V and J genes are TRBV7-7 and TRBJ2-5, with TRBD2 matching over 8 bases. The CDR3 extends over 15 amino acids. The germline V gene encodes CDR1 SSHAT and CDR2 FNYEAQ (reference sequence). The CDR3 bases are TGTGCTAGCAGCTTACAGCGGGGGCTTGGAGAGACCCAGTACTTC. Protein: CASSLQRGLGETQYF.

The chain is built from TRBV19 and TRBJ1-2, with D maybe TRBD1 (6 bases). Trimming took 6 bases from V and 4 from J, leaving 18 bases between them. The CDR3 sequence is 15 residues long. Germline V gene data show CDR1 as LNHDA and CDR2 as SQIVND (reference sequence). The CDR3 DNA reads as TGTGCCAGTAGGAGCCACAGGGAACCGATCTATGGCTACACCTTC. Protein sequence: CASRSHREPIYGYTF.

The chain has TRBV25-1 and TRBJ1-3, with D possibly being TRBD1 (6 bases). The CDR3 has 16 amino acids. Trimming pared 8 bases from V and 4 bases from J, leaving 21 bases between. The V gene's germline CDR1 is MGHDK and CDR2 SYGVNS. The CDR3 loop is CASRPRLQGYGNTIYF. The CDR3 bases are TGTGCCAGCCGTCCACGTCTACAGGGATACGGAAACACCATATATTTT.

V is TRBV7-2 and J is TRBJ2-5; a possible D gene is TRBD2 (5 bases). V shed 5 bases and J shed 5 bases, with 18 bases lying between them. Germline lookup yields CDR1 SGHTA and CDR2 FQGNSA. This CDR3 spans 15 amino acids. CDR3 sequence (DNA): TGTGCCAGCAGCGTCCTAGCCGGGGTTACGGAGACCCAGTACTTC. It yields the protein CASSVLAGVTETQYF.

This sequence joins TRBV7-8 and TRBJ2-3; TRBD2 agrees at 12 bases. Trimming at V came to 5 bases and at J to 4 bases, leaving 7 bases not matched to a gene. Germline V gene data show CDR1 as SGHVS and CDR2 as FQNEAQ. The CDR3 is made up of 16 amino acids. The CDR3 DNA reads TGTGCCAGCAGCGCCCTAGCGGGGGGGTTTGCAGATACGCAGTATTTT. Translating gives CASSALAGGFADTQYF.

This chain links TRBV7-6 with TRBJ1-1, with TRBD1 matching 9 bases. Losses at the gene ends were 6 bases for V and 4 bases for J; bases not matched to a gene: 21. From germline, CDR1 is SGHVS and CDR2 FNYEAQ. CDR3 size: 19 residues. The CDR3 is CASSKAYFGTGSPSTEAFF. CDR3 nucleotides: TGTGCCAGCAGTAAGGCGTATTTTGGGACAGGGTCACCAAGCACTGAAGCTTTCTTT.

The chain has TRBV5-1 and TRBJ1-4, with 10 bases that match TRBD1. Losses at the gene ends were 1 base for V and 6 bases for J; bases not matched to a gene: 3. This CDR3 is 15 amino acids long. CDR1 and CDR2 from the germline V gene are SGHRS and YFSETQ. CDR3 in DNA: TGCGCCAGCAGCTTGCTCGGGACAGGGGATGAAAAACTGTTTTTT. Protein product: CASSLLGTGDEKLFF.

The chain has TRBV5-6 and TRBJ1-2; the D is unclear. This CDR3 is 14 amino acids long. Germline V gives CDR1 SGHDT, CDR2 YYEEEE. Trimming removed 0 bases at V and 4 bases at J, with 10 bases between. This chain's CDR3 is CASSLAAILYGYTF. The CDR3 coding sequence is TGTGCCAGCAGCTTGGCAGCGATCCTCTATGGCTACACCTTC.

The J gene is TRBJ1-1, the V gene TRBV5-4; 7 bases fit TRBD1. V lost 2 bases to trimming and J lost 1 base; unmatched junction nucleotides: 5. Germline V lookup: CDR1 SGHNT, CDR2 YYREEE (reference sequence). The CDR3 is 15 residues long. The chain's CDR3 is CASSFPDRRNTEAFF. The CDR3 nucleotides are TGTGCCAGCAGCTTTCCGGACAGGAGGAACACTGAAGCTTTCTTT.

In regard to this clone: A read error may produce the germline difference seen at one junction end. V and J are TRBV20-1 and TRBJ2-5, with D possibly TRBD2 on 7 matching bases. Germline lookup yields CDR1 DFQATT and CDR2 SNEGSKA (reference sequence). The length of the CDR3 is 15 residues. Here the CDR3 reads CSASNVGGLQEIQYF. CDR3 bases: TGCAGTGCTAGTAACGTCGGGGGGCTCCAAGAGATCCAGTACTTC.

The chain is built from TRBV5-8 and TRBJ2-1; 9 bases are shared with TRBD1. J lost 2 bases, V lost 9 bases, and 6 bases had no gene match. The CDR3 runs 14 residues. CDR1 is SGHTS and CDR2 is YDEGEE in the germline V gene. This chain's CDR3 is CAIPGTGTYNEQFF. CDR3 in DNA: TGTGCCATTCCCGGGACAGGGACCTACAATGAGCAGTTCTTC.

Of note for this clone: Other DNA sequences in this specimen translate into the identical CDR3. The genes are TRBV7-9 and TRBJ2-3; maybe TRBD2 (5 bases). Germline CDR1 is SEHNR and CDR2 is FQNEAQ (reference sequence). Trimming shortened V by 5 bases and J by 2 bases, and 11 bases separated the two germline ends. This CDR3 is built from 14 residues. CDR3 in DNA: TGTGCCAGCAGCCCTGGACTTTCCACAGATACGCAGTATTTT. This encodes CASSPGLSTDTQYF.

This chain connects TRBV3-1 (or the pseudogene TRBV3-2) to TRBJ1-2; D may be TRBD1 (6 bases). The V and J ends lost 1 base and 3 bases respectively, with 6 bases between them. This CDR3 has 13 amino acids. Germline-derived CDR1 and CDR2 are LGHDT and YNNKEL (reference sequence). The CDR3, as DNA: TGTGCCAGCAGCCAAGCAGGGGACTATGGCTACACCTTC. Protein sequence: CASSQAGDYGYTF.

This chain uses TRBV7-8 with TRBJ2-3, with 10 bases aligning to TRBD2. This CDR3 region has 17 residues. V trimming: 0 bases; J trimming: 6 bases; junction bases outside the gene matches: 9. Germline V gene lookup returns CDR1 SGHVS and CDR2 FQNEAQ. CDR3 in amino acids: CASSLALPSGGADTQYF. Here the CDR3 DNA reads TGTGCCAGCAGCTTAGCATTGCCTAGCGGGGGCGCGGATACGCAGTATTTT.

The J gene is TRBJ2-2, the V gene TRBV5-4; a weak D match, TRBD2 (6 bases). The CDR3 has 16 residues. Trimming stripped 4 bases from V and 4 bases from J, with 17 bases between. Per the germline V gene, CDR1 is SGHNT and CDR2 is YYREEE (reference sequence). The CDR3 spells CASSDGKGGGTGELFF. The CDR3 bases are TGTGCCAGCAGCGACGGTAAGGGAGGTGGCACCGGGGAGCTGTTTTTT.

The chain uses TRBV10-3 and TRBJ2-7; 7 nucleotides agree with TRBD1. Germline lookup yields CDR1 ENHRY and CDR2 SYGVKD. CDR3 length: 15 residues. Losses at the gene ends were 8 bases for V and 4 bases for J; bases not matched to a gene: 14. The DNA of the CDR3 is TGTGCCATCTGGGACCGGGACAGACCACCTTACGAGCAGTACTTC. As protein: CAIWDRDRPPYEQYF.

The V and J genes are TRBV7-2 and TRBJ1-1, with 7 bases fitting TRBD1. Germline V gene lookup returns CDR1 SGHTA and CDR2 FQGNSA. The ends lost 0 bases at V and 5 bases at J; junction bases unmatched: 9. The CDR3 contains 16 residues. In nucleotides, the CDR3 is TGTGCCAGCAGCTTAGCGTCGACAGGGATGGGAACTGAAGCTTTCTTT. This gives the protein CASSLASTGMGTEAFF.

The chain carries TRBV3-1 (or the pseudogene TRBV3-2) and TRBJ2-1; 11 bases match TRBD2. CDR1 LGHDT and CDR2 YNNKEL come from the germline V gene (reference sequence). The CDR3 is made up of 16 amino acids. After removal of 5 bases from V and 1 base from J, the junction contained 4 bases not matched to a gene. CDR3 nucleotide sequence: TGTGCCAGCAGCACTAGCGGGGGTCTATCCTACAATGAGCAGTTCTTC. It encodes CASSTSGGLSYNEQFF.

The chain joins TRBV5-8 to TRBJ2-1; TRBD1 aligns across 10 bases. The CDR3 is 17 residues long. The germline CDR1 and CDR2 sequences are SGHTS and YDEGEE. V lost 1 base, J lost 2 bases, and 6 bases stayed unmatched. The CDR3 DNA reads TGTGCCAGCAGCTTGACCCAGACAGGGGGCCCCTACAATGAGCAGTTCTTC. Protein sequence: CASSLTQTGGPYNEQFF.

This chain uses TRBV19 with TRBJ2-7; a possible D gene is TRBD1 (6 bases). V was pared by 8 bases and J by 0 bases, with 14 bases between. CDR1 is LNHDA, CDR2 SQIVND, per germline (reference sequence). This CDR3 has 14 amino acids. In DNA form, the CDR3 reads TGTGCCAGTCGCGACAGGTTAAGCTCCTACGAGCAGTACTTC. Translating gives CASRDRLSSYEQYF.

This rearrangement joins TRBV3-1 (or the pseudogene TRBV3-2) to TRBJ2-7; TRBD2 matches at 9 bases. This CDR3 is 13 amino acids long. Germline CDR1 LGHDT, CDR2 YNNKEL (reference sequence). V gave up 11 bases and J gave up 4 bases; unmatched junction bases: 9. The CDR3 region is CAAGGGGDYEQYF. In nucleotides, the CDR3 is TGTGCCGCCGGTGGCGGGGGGGATTACGAGCAGTACTTC.

The chain uses TRBV9 and TRBJ1-6; 7 positions agree with TRBD1. V lost 3 bases, J lost 9 bases, and 6 bases stayed unmatched. This CDR3 has 14 amino acids. In germline, CDR1 is SGDLS, CDR2 YYNGEE. The CDR3 region is CASSATGVPSPLHF. The CDR3, as DNA: TGTGCCAGCAGCGCAACAGGGGTCCCTTCACCCCTCCACTTT. Supplemented by reference TRBV9 and TRBJ1-6, the full variable domain reads DSGVTQTPKHLITATGQRVTLRCSPRSGDLSVYWYQQSLDQGLQFLIQYYNGEERAKGNILERFSAQQFPDLHSELNLSSLELGDSALYFCASSATGVPSPLHFGNGTRLTVT.

This clone was seen only once. The CDR3 is CASSLQRTGRGHTEAFF. As DNA, the CDR3 is TGTGCCAGCAGCTTACAGAGGACAGGGAGGGGTCACACTGAAGCTTTCTTT. This chain links TRBV11-2 with TRBJ1-1, with TRBD1 matching over 8 bases. Trimming took 2 bases from V and 3 from J; bases not matched to a gene: 11. The CDR3 totals 17 residues. Germline V gene data show CDR1 as SGHAT and CDR2 as FQNNGV.

This sequence joins TRBV19 and TRBJ2-3; D could derive from TRBD1 or TRBD2 (6 bases each). Germline V gives CDR1 LNHDA, CDR2 SQIVND (reference sequence). CDR3 size: 13 residues. V lost 8 bases and J lost 1, with 10 bases in between. CDR3 region: CASRRGGTDTQYF. The CDR3 DNA sequence: TGTGCCAGTCGTAGGGGGGGCACAGATACGCAGTATTTT.